This is a list of T cell receptor beta chains from one sample in a study of shared clonotypes between healthy human individuals. Clones were sequenced by immunoSEQ multiplex PCR, and TCRdb holds only the in-frame ones, with some missing. The sample includes a few million clones, around 90% seen only once; the top ten take more than 0.35%. Sequenced sample: naive CD4+ T cells from PBMCs. The receptor set was obtained from a man younger than 35 in good health. Some clones in this sample may be carry-over from other donors' samples. Each CDR3 is given with its conserved first and last residue. The D gene is left open where the match is weak. Size is stated for part of the rows, as once, few or many counts, or as a class when the clone is expanded.

D	size	V	J	DNA	CDR3
NA	NA	TRBV19	TRBJ1-5	TGTGCCAGTAGTATAGACCCAGGGATCGGGCCCCAGCATTTT	CASSIDPGIGPQHF
NA	NA	TRBV5-4	TRBJ2-5	TGTGCCAGCAGCTTGATTCCAGCCGAGGAGGAGACCCAGTACTTC	CASSLIPAEEETQYF
NA	NA	TRBV19	TRBJ1-1	TGTGCCAGTAGCCGCCTGACAGGGAACACTGAAGCTTTCTTT	CASSRLTGNTEAFF
NA	NA	TRBV9	TRBJ2-1	TGTGCCAGCAGCGTAGCCCCCCGACTAGTAGGATCCTACAATGAGCAGTTCTTC	CASSVAPRLVGSYNEQFF
TRBD2	once	TRBV5-6	TRBJ2-1	TGTGCCAGCAGCCCGGGACTAGCGGGTTTTAGTGAGCAGTTCTTC	CASSPGLAGFSEQFF
TRBD1	NA	TRBV7-2	TRBJ1-2	TGTGCCAGCAGCTTAAGACAGGGGGTGGGCTATGGCTACACCTTC	CASSLRQGVGYGYTF
NA	NA	TRBV7-2	TRBJ2-6	TGTGCCAGCAGCTCTGATCTACTCTCTGGGGCCAACGTCCTGACTTTC	CASSSDLLSGANVLTF
NA	NA	TRBV18	TRBJ2-7	TGTGCCAGCTCACCCGCCACTAACTCCTACGAGCAGTACTTC	CASSPATNSYEQYF
TRBD2	NA	TRBV7-3	TRBJ2-2	TGTGCCAGCAGCTCACTCGGGGGGTTGAGCACCGGGGAGCTGTTTTTT	CASSSLGGLSTGELFF
NA	once	TRBV6-6	TRBJ1-5	TGTGCCAGCAGTGGGACCGACCTCAATCAGCCCCAGCATTTT	CASSGTDLNQPQHF
TRBD1	NA	TRBV6-1	TRBJ2-5	TGTGCCAGCAGTGAATCAAACAGGGGACAAGAGACCCAGTACTTC	CASSESNRGQETQYF
TRBD1	NA	TRBV9	TRBJ2-2	TGTGCCAGCAGCGTGGGGACAGCGATTACCGGGGAGCTGTTTTTT	CASSVGTAITGELFF
TRBD2	NA	TRBV7-8	TRBJ2-7	TGTGCCAGCAGCTCCAAGCGGGAGCGGCACTACGAGCAGTACTTC	CASSSKRERHYEQYF
TRBD1	NA	TRBV28	TRBJ2-7	TGTGCCAGCAGTTCGATGGACAGGCCTGCCTACGAGCAGTACTTC	CASSSMDRPAYEQYF
TRBD2	NA	TRBV6-4	TRBJ2-1	TGTGCCAGCAGTGACGGAGCGGGATCACGCCACAATGAGCAGTTCTTC	CASSDGAGSRHNEQFF
NA	NA	TRBV4-2	TRBJ2-4	TGTGCCAGCAGCCAAGATAATACCGGTGGGGCCAAAAACATTCAGTACTTC	CASSQDNTGGAKNIQYF
NA	NA	TRBV6-1	TRBJ1-5	TGTGCCAGCAGTGAATCGTTGGGGAATCAGCCCCAGCATTTT	CASSESLGNQPQHF
NA	NA	TRBV9	TRBJ2-2	TGTGCCAGCAGCCCGGCTCCTACGCTCACCGGGGAGCTGTTTTTT	CASSPAPTLTGELFF
NA	NA	TRBV10-3	TRBJ1-2	TGTGCCATCAGGGGGGGGTGGTCTGTGGACAGAACTAACTATGGCTACACCTTC	CAIRGGWSVDRTNYGYTF
NA	NA	TRBV6-5	TRBJ2-7	TGTGCCATCAGTGAGGACAGCGGAGAGCAGTACTTC	CAISEDSGEQYF
NA	NA	TRBV7-2	TRBJ2-2	TGTGCCAGCACCCTAGCGATTCCGGGGGAGCTGTTTTTT	CASTLAIPGELFF
TRBD2	NA	TRBV5-4	TRBJ2-1	TGTGCCAGCAGCTCTAGCGGGAGGGGCTACAATGAGCAGTTCTTC	CASSSSGRGYNEQFF
TRBD2	NA	TRBV9	TRBJ2-2	TGTGCCAGCAGCGTAAGGGCGACTAGCGGGAGCACCGGGGAGCTGTTTTTT	CASSVRATSGSTGELFF
TRBD1	NA	TRBV5-1	TRBJ2-7	TGCGCCAGCAGCGAGGGACAGCCTTCCTACGAGCAGTACTTC	CASSEGQPSYEQYF
TRBD1	NA	TRBV6-5	TRBJ1-2	TGTGCCAGCGGCGACAGGGGTGGCTACACCTTC	CASGDRGGYTF
TRBD1	NA	TRBV5-1	TRBJ1-1	TGCGCCAGCAGCCAATTCGGTACCGGGACAGGGGGCACTGAAGCTTTCTTT	CASSQFGTGTGGTEAFF
NA	NA	TRBV5-6	TRBJ2-7	TGTGCCAGCAGCTTGACCGGCTACGAGCAGTACTTC	CASSLTGYEQYF
NA	NA	TRBV28	TRBJ2-3	TGTGCCACCGGGAGAAACTCAGAGGGCACAGATACGCAGTATTTT	CATGRNSEGTDTQYF
NA	once	TRBV7-3	TRBJ2-2	TGTGCCAGCAGCCTTGGGACTCCGAACACCGGGGAGCTGTTTTTT	CASSLGTPNTGELFF
NA	NA	TRBV7-3	TRBJ1-1	TGTGCCAGCAGCTGGGGGGAGAACACTGAAGCTTTCTTT	CASSWGENTEAFF
NA	NA	TRBV5-6	TRBJ2-6	TGTGCCAGCAGCCGACCGGTTCTCTCTGGGGCCAACGTCCTGACTTTC	CASSRPVLSGANVLTF
TRBD2	NA	TRBV5-1	TRBJ2-1	TGCGCCAGCAGCTTGGATCCGGCGGGAGGGCCCTACAATGAGCAGTTCTTC	CASSLDPAGGPYNEQFF
TRBD1	NA	TRBV11-1	TRBJ2-5	TGTGCCAGCAGCCTACAGGGGACCCAAGAGACCCAGTACTTC	CASSLQGTQETQYF
NA	NA	TRBV5-6	TRBJ1-1	TGTGCCAGCCGGAGGGCGACAGCCACTGAAGCTTTCTTT	CASRRATATEAFF
TRBD1	NA	TRBV6-5	TRBJ2-2	TGTGCCAGCAGGACAGGGACCTACACCGGGGAGCTGTTTTTT	CASRTGTYTGELFF
NA	NA	TRBV28	TRBJ2-7	TGTGCCAGCAGGAGAATTCCCTACGAGCAGTACTTC	CASRRIPYEQYF
TRBD1	NA	TRBV27	TRBJ2-7	TGTGCCAGCAGTTTTCTTAGGGACAGGAATCGCGAGCAGTACTTC	CASSFLRDRNREQYF